Included here is one TCR beta chain sequence, with context. This sample is part of a study of cytomegalovirus exposure and HLA in healthy donors. Primers for the PCR totalled 60 Vbeta and 13 Jbeta. The protocol was immunoSEQ multiplex PCR, while the TCRdb copy is restricted to in-frame clones and leaves out a portion. Counted here are 150,000 to 200,000 clones, 84% occurring once; the ten biggest clones make up around 5%. The sample comprised PBMCs. This clonotype was obtained from a girl aged 10 to 17 in good health and CMV-seropositive.

CDR3 protein: CASGSTGNYEQYF. The CDR3 coding sequence is TGTGCTAGTGGTTCGACAGGGAACTACGAGCAGTACTTC. The chain has TRBV12-5 and TRBJ2-7; TRBD1 aligns across 7 bases. V lost 4 bases and J lost 3; bases outside the gene matches: 3. CDR1 LGHNT and CDR2 FRNRAP come from the germline V gene. CDR3 length equals 13 residues.